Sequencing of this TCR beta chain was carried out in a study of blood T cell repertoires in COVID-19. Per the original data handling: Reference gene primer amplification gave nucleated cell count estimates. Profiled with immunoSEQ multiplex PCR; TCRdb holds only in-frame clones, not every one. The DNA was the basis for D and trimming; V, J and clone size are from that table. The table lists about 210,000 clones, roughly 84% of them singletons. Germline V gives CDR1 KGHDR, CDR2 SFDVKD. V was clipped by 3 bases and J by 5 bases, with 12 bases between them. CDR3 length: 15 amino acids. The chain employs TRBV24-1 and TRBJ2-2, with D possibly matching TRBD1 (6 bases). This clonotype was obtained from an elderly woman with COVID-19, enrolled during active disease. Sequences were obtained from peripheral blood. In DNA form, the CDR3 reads TGTGCCACCAGTGATCTGACAGGAGAGACCGGGGAGCTGTTTTTT. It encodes CATSDLTGETGELFF.